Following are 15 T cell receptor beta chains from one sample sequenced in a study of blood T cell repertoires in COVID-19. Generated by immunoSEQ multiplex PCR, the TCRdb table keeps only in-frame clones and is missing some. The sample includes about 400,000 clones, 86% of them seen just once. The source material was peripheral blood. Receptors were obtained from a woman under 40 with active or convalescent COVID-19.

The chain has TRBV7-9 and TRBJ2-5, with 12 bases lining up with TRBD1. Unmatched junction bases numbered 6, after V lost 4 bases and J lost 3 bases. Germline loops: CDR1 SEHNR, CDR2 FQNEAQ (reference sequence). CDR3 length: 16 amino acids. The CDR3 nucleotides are TGTGCCAGCAGCTCTTCCGGGACAGGGGGCAAAGAGACCCAGTACTTC. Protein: CASSSSGTGGKETQYF.

The CDR3 protein is CSVEDRTGKDYTF. CDR3 coding DNA: TGCAGCGTTGAAGACCGGACAGGGAAGGACTACACCTTC. The chain is built from TRBV29-1 and TRBJ1-2; 8 bases agree with TRBD1. Looked up from germline, CDR1 is SQVTM and CDR2 is ANQGSEA. J was trimmed by 10 bases and V by 0 bases; bases with no gene match: 7. This CDR3 contains 13 residues.

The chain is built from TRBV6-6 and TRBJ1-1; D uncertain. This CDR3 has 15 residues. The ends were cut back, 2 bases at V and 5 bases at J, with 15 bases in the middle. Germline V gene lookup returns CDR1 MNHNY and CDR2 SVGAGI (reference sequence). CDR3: CASSYATDPLTEAFF. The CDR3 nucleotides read TGTGCCAGCAGTTACGCGACTGATCCTCTGACTGAAGCTTTCTTT.

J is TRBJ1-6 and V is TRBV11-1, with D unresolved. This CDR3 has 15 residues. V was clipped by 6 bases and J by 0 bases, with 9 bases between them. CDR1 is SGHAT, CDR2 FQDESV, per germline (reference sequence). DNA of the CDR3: TGTGCCAGCAGATGGAGAAGCTCCTATAATTCACCCCTCCACTTT. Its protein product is CASRWRSSYNSPLHF.

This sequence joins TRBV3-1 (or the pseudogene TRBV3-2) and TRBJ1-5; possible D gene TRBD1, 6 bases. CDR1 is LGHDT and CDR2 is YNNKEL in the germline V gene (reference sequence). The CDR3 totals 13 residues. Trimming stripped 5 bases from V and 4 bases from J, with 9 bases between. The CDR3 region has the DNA TGTGCCAGCAGCAAGGGGGGGAATCAGCCCCAGCATTTT. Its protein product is CASSKGGNQPQHF.

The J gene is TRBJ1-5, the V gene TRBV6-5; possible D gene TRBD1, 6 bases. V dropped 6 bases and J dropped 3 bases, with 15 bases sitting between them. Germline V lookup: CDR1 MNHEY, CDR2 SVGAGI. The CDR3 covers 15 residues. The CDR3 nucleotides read TGTGCCAGCAGGGCCCGACAGGTACACAATCAGCCCCAGCATTTT. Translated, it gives CASRARQVHNQPQHF.

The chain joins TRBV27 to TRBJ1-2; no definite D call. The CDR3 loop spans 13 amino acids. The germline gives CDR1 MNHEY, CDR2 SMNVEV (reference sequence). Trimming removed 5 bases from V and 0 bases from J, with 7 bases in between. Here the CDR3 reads CASSLTPNYGYTF. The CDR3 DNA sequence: TGTGCCAGCAGTCTGACTCCTAACTATGGCTACACCTTC.

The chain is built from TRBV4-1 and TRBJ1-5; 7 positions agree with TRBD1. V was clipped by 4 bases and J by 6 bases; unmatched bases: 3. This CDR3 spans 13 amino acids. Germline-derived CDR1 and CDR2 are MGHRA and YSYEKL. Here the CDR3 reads CASSLDRVQPQHF. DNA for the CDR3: TGCGCCAGCAGCCTAGACAGGGTTCAGCCCCAGCATTTT.

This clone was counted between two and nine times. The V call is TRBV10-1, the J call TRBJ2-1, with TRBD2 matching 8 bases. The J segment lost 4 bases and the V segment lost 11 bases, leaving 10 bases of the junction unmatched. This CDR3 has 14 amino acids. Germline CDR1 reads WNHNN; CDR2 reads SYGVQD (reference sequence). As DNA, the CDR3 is TGCGCCCGACTTACTAGCGGTAGTTACAATGAGCAGTTCTTC. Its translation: CARLTSGSYNEQFF.

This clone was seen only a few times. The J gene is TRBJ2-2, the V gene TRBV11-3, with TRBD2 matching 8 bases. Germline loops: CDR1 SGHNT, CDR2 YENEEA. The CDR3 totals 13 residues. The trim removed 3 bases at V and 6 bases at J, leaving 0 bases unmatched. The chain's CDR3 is CASSFGGAGELFF. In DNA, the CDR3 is TGTGCCAGCAGCTTCGGGGGGGCCGGGGAGCTGTTTTTT. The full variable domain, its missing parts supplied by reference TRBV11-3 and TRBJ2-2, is EAGVVQSPRYKIIEKKQPVAFWCNPISGHNTLYWYLQNLGQGPELLIRYENEEAVDDSQLPKDRFSAERLKGVDSTLKIQPAELGDSAVYLCASSFGGAGELFFGEGSRLTVL.

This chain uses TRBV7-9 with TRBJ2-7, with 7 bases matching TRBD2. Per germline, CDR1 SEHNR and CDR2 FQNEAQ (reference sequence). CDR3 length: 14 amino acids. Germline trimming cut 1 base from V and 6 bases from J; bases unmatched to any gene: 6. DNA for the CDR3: TGTGCCAGCAGCTTAGGAGAGCGGGGTAGCGAGCAGTACTTC. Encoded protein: CASSLGERGSEQYF.

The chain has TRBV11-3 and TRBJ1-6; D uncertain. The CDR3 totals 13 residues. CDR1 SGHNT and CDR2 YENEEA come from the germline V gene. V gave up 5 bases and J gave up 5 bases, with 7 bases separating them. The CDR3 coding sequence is TGTGCCAGCAGCAAGACTAATAATTCACCCCTCCACTTT. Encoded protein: CASSKTNNSPLHF.

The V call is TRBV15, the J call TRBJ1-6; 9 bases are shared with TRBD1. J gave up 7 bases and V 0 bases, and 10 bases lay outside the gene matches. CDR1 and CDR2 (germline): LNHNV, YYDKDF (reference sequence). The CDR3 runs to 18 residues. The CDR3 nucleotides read TGTGCCACCAGCAGAGAGCCGCCGAAGACAGGGGGAAATTCACCCCTCCACTTT. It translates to CATSREPPKTGGNSPLHF.

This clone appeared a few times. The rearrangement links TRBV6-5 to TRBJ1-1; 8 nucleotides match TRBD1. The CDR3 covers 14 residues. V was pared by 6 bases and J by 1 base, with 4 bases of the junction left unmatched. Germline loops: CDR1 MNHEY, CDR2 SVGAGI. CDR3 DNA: TGTGCCAGCAGAAGGACAGGGTCGAACACTGAAGCTTTCTTT. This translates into CASRRTGSNTEAFF.

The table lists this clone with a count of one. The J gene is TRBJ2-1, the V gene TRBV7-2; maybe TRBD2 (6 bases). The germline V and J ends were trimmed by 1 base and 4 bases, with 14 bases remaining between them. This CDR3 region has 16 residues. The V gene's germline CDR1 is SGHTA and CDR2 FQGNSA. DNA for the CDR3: TGTGCCAGCAGCTTAGGAACGGGGGAATTATACAATGAGCAGTTCTTC. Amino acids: CASSLGTGELYNEQFF.